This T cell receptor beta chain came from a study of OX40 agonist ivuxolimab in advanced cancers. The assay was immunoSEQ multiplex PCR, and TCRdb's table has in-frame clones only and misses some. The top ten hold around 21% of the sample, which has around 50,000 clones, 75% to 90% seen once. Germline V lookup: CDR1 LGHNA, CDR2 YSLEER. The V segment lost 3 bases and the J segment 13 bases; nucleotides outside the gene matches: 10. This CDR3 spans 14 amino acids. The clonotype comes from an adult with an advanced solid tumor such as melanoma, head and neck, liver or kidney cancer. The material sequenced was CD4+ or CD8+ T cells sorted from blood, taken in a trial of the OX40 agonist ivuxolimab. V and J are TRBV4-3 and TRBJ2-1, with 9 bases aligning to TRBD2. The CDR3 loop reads CASSQGQRGAQQFF. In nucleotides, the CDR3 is TGCGCCAGCAGCCAGGGACAGCGGGGGGCCCAACAGTTCTTC.